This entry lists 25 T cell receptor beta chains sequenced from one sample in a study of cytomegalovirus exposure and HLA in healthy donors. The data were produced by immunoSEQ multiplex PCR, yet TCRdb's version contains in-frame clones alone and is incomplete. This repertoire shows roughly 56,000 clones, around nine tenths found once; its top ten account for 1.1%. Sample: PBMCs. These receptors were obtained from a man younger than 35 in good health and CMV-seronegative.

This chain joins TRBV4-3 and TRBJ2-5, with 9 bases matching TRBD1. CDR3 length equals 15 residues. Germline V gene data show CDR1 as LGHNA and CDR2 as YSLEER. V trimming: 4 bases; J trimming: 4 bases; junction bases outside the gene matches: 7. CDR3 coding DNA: TGCGCCAGCAGCCCAGGACAGGGGAGTACAGAGACCCAGTACTTC. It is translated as CASSPGQGSTETQYF.

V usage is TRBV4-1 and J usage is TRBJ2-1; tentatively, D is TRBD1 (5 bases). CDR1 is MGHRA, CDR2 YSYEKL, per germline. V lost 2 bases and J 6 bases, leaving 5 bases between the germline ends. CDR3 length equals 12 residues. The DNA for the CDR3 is TGCGCCAGCAGCCAACAGGGCAATGAGCAGTTCTTC. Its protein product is CASSQQGNEQFF.

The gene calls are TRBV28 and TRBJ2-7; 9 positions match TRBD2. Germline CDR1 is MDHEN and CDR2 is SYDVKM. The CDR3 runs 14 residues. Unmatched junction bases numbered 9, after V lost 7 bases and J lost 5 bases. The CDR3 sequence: CASTRSVAGDEQYF. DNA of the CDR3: TGTGCCAGCACTCGGTCGGTAGCGGGAGACGAGCAGTACTTC. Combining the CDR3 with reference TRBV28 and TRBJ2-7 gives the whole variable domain DVKVTQSSRYLVKRTGEKVFLECVQDMDHENMFWYRQDPGLGLRLIYFSYDVKMKEKGDIPEGYSVSREKKERFSLILESASTNQTSMYLCASTRSVAGDEQYFGPGTRLTVT.

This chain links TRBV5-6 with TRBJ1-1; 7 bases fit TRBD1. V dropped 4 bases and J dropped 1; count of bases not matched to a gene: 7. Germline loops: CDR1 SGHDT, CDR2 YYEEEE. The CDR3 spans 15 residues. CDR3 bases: TGTGCCAGCAGCGGAACTGACAGGGAGAACACTGAAGCTTTCTTT. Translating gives CASSGTDRENTEAFF.

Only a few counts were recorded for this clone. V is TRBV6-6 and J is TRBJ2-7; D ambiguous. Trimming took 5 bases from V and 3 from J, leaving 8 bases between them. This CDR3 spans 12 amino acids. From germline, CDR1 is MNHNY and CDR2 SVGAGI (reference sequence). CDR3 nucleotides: TGTGCCAGCAGTCAGGATGGCTACGAGCAGTACTTC. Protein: CASSQDGYEQYF.

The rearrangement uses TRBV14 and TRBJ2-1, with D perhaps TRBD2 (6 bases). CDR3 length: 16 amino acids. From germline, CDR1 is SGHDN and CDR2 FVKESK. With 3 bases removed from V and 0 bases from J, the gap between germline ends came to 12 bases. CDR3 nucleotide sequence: TGTGCCAGCAGCCATGGTAGCGGTAGCTCCTACAATGAGCAGTTCTTC. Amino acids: CASSHGSGSSYNEQFF. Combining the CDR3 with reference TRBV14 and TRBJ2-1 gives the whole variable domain EAGVTQFPSHSVIEKGQTVTLRCDPISGHDNLYWYRRVMGKEIKFLLHFVKESKQDESGMPNNRFLAERTGGTYSTLKVQPAELEDSGVYFCASSHGSGSSYNEQFFGPGTRLTVL.

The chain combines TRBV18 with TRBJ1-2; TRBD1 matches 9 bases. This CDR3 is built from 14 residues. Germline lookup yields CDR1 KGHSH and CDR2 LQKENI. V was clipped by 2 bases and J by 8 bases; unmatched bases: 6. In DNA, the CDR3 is TGTGCCAGCTCACCAGGACAGGGGAATCAGGGCTACACCTTC. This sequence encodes CASSPGQGNQGYTF.

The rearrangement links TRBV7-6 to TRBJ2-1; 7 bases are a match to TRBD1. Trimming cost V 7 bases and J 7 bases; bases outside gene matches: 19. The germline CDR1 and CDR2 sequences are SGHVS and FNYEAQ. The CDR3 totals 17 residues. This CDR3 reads CASTLTYRGRISNEQFF. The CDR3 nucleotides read TGTGCCAGCACCCTAACATACAGGGGTAGGATTAGTAATGAGCAGTTCTTC. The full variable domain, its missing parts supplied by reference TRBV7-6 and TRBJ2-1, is GAGVSQSPRYKVTKRGQDVALRCDPISGHVSLYWYRQALGQGPEFLTYFNYEAQQDKSGLPNDRFSAERPEGSISTLTIQRTEQRDSAMYRCASTLTYRGRISNEQFFGPGTRLTVL.

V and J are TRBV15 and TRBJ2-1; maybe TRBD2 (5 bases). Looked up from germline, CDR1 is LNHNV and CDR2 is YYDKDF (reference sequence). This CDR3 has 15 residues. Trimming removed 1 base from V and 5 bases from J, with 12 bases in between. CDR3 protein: CATSRALGEHNEQFF. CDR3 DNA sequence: TGTGCCACCAGCAGAGCCTTGGGAGAGCACAATGAGCAGTTCTTC.

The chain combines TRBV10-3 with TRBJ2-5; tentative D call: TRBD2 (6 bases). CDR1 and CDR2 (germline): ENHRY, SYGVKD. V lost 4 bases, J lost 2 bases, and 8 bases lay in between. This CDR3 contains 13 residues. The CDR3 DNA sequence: TGTGCCATCAGTGTGCGGGGTCAAGAGACCCAGTACTTC. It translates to CAISVRGQETQYF.

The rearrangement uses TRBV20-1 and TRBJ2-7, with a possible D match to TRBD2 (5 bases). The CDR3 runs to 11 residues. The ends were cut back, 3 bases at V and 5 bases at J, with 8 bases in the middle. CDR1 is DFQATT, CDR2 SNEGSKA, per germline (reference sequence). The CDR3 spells CSASAGDEQYF. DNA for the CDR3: TGCAGTGCTAGTGCCGGGGACGAGCAGTACTTC.

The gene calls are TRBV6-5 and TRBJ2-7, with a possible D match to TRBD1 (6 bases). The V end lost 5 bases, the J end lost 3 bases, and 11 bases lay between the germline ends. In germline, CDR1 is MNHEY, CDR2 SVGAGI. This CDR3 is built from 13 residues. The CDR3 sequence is CASSTGYRYEQYF. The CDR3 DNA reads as TGTGCCAGCAGTACAGGGTATCGCTACGAGCAGTACTTC.

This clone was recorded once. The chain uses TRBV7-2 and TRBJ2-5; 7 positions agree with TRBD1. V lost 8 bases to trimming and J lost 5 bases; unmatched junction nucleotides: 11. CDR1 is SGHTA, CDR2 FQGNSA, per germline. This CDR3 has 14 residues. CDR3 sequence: CASAKGATSETQYF. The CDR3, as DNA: TGTGCCAGCGCAAAGGGGGCTACCTCTGAGACCCAGTACTTC.

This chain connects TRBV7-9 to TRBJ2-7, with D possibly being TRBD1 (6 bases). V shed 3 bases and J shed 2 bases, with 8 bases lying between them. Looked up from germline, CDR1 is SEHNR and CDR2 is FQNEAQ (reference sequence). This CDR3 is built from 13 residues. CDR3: CASSLDRAYEQYF. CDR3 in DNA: TGTGCCAGCAGCTTGGACAGAGCCTACGAGCAGTACTTC.

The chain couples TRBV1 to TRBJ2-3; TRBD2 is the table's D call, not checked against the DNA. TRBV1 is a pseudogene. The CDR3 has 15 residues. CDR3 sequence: CTSSPSGRGADTQYF. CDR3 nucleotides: TGCACCAGCAGCCCTAGCGGGAGAGGCGCAGATACGCAGTATTTT.

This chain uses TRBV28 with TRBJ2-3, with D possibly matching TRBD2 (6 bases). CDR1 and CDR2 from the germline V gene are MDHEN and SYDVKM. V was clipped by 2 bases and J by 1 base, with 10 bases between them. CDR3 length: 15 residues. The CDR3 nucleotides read TGTGCCAGCAGTTTAATGGGCGGGGGCACAGATACGCAGTATTTT. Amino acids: CASSLMGGGTDTQYF. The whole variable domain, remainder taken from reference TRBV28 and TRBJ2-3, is DVKVTQSSRYLVKRTGEKVFLECVQDMDHENMFWYRQDPGLGLRLIYFSYDVKMKEKGDIPEGYSVSREKKERFSLILESASTNQTSMYLCASSLMGGGTDTQYFGPGTRLTVL.

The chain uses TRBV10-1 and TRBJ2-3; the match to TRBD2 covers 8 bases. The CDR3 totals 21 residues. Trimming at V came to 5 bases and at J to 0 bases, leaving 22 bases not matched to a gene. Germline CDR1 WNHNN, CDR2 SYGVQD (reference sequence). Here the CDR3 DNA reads TGCGCCAGCAGTCCGTCGAGGGCGGGAGGAGCTCTCCTTTCTAGCACAGATACGCAGTATTTT. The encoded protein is CASSPSRAGGALLSSTDTQYF.

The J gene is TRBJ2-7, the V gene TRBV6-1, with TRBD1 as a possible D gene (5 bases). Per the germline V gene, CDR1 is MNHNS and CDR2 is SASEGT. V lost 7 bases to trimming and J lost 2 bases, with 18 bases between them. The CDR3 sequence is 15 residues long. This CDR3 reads CASTEAPQTAYEQYF. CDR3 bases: TGTGCCAGCACCGAGGCGCCCCAGACAGCCTACGAGCAGTACTTC.

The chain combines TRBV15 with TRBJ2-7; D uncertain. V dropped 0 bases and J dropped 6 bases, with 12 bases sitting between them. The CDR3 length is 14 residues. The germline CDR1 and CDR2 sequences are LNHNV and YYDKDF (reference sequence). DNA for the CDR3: TGTGCCACCAGCAGAGATACGGGTTCTGGCGAGCAGTACTTC. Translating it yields CATSRDTGSGEQYF.

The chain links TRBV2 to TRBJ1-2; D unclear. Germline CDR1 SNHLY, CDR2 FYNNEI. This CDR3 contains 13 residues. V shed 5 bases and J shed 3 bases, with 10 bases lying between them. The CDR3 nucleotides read TGTGCCAGCAGTTTGACACTCGACTATGGCTACACCTTC. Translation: CASSLTLDYGYTF.

DNA for the CDR3: TGTGCCAGCAGCCGGAGGGACAGCGTGAATGAGCAGTTCTTC. This gives the protein CASSRRDSVNEQFF. The J gene is TRBJ2-1, the V gene TRBV7-2; a weak D match, TRBD1 (7 bases). This CDR3 comprises 14 residues. Deletions cut 5 bases from V and 7 bases from J, with 15 bases between. In germline, CDR1 is SGHTA, CDR2 FQGNSA.

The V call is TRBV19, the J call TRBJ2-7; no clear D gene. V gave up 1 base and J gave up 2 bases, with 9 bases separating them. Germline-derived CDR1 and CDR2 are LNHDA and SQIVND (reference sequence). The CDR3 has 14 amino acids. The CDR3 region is CASSIALSAYEQYF. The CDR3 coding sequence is TGTGCCAGTAGTATAGCCCTCTCAGCCTACGAGCAGTACTTC.

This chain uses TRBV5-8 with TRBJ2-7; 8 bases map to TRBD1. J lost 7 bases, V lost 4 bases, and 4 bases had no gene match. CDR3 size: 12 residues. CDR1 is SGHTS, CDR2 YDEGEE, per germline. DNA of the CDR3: TGTGCCAGCAGCCGGCGGACAGGGGAGCAGTACTTC. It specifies CASSRRTGEQYF.

CDR3 loop: CASSLDFGTGGALNEQFF. In nucleotides, the CDR3 is TGTGCCAGCAGCTTGGATTTTGGGACAGGGGGCGCGCTTAATGAGCAGTTCTTC. J is TRBJ2-1 and V is TRBV7-9; 12 positions agree with TRBD1. Germline V gene sequence: CDR1 SEHNR, CDR2 FQNEAQ (reference sequence). V shed 3 bases and J 7 bases; nucleotides not matched to a gene: 13. This CDR3 region has 18 residues.

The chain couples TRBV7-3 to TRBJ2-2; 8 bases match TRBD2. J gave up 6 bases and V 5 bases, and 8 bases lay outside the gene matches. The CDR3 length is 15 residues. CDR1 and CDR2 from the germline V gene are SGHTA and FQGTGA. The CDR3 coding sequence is TGTGCCAGCAGCCCCCCCGGGGGGGGTGCCGGGGAGCTGTTTTTT. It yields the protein CASSPPGGGAGELFF.